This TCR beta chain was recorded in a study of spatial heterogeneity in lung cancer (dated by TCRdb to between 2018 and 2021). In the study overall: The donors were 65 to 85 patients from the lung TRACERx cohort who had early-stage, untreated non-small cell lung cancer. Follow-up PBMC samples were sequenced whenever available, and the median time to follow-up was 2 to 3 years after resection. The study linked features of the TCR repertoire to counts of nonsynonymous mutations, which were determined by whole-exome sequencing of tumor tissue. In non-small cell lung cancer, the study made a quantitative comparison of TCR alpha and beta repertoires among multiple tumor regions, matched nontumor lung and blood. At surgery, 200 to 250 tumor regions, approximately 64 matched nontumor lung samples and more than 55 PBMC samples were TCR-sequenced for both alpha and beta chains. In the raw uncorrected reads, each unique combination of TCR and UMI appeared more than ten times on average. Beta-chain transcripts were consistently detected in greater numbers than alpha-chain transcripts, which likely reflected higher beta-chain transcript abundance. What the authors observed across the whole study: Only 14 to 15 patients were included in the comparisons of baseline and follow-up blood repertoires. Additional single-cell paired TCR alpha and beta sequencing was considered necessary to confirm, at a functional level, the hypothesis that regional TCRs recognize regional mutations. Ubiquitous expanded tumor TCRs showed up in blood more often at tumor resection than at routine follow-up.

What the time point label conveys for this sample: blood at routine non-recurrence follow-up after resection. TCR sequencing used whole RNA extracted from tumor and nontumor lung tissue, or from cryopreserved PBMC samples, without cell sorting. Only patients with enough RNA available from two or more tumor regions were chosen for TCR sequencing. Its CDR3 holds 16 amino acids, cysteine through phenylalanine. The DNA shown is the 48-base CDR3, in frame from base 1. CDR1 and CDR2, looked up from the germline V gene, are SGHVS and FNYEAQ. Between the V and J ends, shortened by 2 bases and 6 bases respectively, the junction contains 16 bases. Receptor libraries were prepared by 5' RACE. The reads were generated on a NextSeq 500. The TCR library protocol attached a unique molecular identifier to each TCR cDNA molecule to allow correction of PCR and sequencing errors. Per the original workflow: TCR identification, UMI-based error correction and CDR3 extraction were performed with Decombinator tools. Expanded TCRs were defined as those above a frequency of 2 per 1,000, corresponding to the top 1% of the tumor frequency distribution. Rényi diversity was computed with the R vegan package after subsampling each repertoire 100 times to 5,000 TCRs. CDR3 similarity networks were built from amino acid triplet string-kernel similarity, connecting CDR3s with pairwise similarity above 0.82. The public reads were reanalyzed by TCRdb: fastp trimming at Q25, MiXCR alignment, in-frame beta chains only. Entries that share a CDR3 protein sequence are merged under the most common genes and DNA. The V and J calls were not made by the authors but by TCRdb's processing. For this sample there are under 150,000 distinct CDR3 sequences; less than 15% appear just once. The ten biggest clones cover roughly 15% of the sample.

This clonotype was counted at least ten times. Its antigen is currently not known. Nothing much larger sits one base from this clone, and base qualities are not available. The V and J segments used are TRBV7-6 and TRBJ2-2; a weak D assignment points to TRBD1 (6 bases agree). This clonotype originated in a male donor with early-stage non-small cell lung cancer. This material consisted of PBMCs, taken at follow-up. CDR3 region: CASSLNTGFQAGELFF. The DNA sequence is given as TGTGCCAGCAGCTTAAATACAGGGTTTCAAGCCGGGGAGCTGTTTTTT. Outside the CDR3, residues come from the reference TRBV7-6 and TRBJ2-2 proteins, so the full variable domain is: GAGVSQSPRYKVTKRGQDVALRCDPISGHVSLYWYRQALGQGPEFLTYFNYEAQQDKSGLPNDRFSAERPEGSISTLTIQRTEQRDSAMYRCASSLNTGFQAGELFFGEGSRLTVL.